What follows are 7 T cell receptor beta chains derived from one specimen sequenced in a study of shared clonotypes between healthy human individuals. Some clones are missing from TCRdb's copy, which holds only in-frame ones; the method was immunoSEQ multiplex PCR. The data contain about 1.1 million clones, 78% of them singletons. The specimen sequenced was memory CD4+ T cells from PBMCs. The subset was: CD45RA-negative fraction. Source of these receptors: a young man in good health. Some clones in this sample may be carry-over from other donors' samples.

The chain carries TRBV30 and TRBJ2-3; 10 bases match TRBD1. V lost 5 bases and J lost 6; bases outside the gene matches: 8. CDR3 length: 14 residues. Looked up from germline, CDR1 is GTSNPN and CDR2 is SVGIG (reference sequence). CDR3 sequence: CAWALGQGDDTQYF. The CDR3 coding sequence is TGTGCCTGGGCCCTTGGACAGGGGGACGATACGCAGTATTTT.

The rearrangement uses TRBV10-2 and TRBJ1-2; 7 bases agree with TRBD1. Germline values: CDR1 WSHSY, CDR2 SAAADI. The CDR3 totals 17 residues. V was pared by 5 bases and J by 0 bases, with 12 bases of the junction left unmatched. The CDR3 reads CASSSWGEGTANYGYTF. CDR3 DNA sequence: TGCGCCAGCAGTTCTTGGGGTGAGGGGACAGCTAACTATGGCTACACCTTC.

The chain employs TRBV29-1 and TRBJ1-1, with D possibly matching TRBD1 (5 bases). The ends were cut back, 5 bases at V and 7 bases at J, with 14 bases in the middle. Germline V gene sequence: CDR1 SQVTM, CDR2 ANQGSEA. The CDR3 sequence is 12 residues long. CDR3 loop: CSVLRDSFEAFF. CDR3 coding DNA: TGCAGCGTTCTACGGGACTCCTTTGAAGCTTTCTTT. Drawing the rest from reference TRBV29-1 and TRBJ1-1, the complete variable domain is SAVISQKPSRDICQRGTSLTIQCQVDSQVTMMFWYRQQPGQSLTLIATANQGSEATYESGFVIDKFPISRPNLTFSTLTVSNMSPEDSSIYLCSVLRDSFEAFFGQGTRLTVV.

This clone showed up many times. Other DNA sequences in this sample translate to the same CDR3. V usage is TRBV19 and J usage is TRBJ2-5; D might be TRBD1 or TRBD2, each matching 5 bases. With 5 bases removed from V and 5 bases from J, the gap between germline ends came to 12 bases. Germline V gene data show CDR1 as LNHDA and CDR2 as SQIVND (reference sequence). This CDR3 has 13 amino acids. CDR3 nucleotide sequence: TGTGCCAGTAGTTCTGGGGGAAGGGAGACCCAGTACTTC. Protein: CASSSGGRETQYF.

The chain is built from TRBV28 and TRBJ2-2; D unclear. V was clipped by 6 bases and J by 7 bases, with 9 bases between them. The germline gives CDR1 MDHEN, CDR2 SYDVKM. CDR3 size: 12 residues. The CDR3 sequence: CASRVVGGELFF. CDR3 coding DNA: TGTGCCAGCAGGGTTGTTGGCGGGGAGCTGTTTTTT. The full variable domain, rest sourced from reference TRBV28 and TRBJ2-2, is DVKVTQSSRYLVKRTGEKVFLECVQDMDHENMFWYRQDPGLGLRLIYFSYDVKMKEKGDIPEGYSVSREKKERFSLILESASTNQTSMYLCASRVVGGELFFGEGSRLTVL.

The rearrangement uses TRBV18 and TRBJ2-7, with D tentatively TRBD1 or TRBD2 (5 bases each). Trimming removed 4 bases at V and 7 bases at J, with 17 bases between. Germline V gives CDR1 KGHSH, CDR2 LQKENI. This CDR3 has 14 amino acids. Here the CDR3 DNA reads TGTGCCAGCTCACTACAGGACGGTCGGGGAGAGCAGTACTTC. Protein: CASSLQDGRGEQYF.

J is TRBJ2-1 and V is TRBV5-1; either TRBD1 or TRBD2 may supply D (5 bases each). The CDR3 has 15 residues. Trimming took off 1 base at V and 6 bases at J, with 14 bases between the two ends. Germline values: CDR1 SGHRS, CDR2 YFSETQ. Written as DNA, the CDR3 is TGCGCCAGCAGCTTGATGGGGGACCCCCTCAATGAGCAGTTCTTC. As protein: CASSLMGDPLNEQFF.